Shown below are 24 T cell receptor beta chains from a single sample sequenced in a study of early T cells in non-severe SARS-CoV-2 infection. TCRdb re-analysed the 5' RACE reads in MiXCR, keeping a single row per CDR3 protein. The sample yields some 34,000 distinct CDR3 sequences, more than 8% seen once. The sample taken for sequencing was whole blood. The receptors derive from an adult who was a healthcare worker with PCR-confirmed SARS-CoV-2 infection or an uninfected control (not recorded which).

Ten or more counts support this clonotype. The J gene is TRBJ1-2, the V gene TRBV29-1, with a weak D call TRBD1 (6 bases). V lost 5 bases, J lost 6 bases, and 7 bases lay in between. Germline values: CDR1 SQVTM, CDR2 ANQGSEA. This CDR3 has 10 residues. The CDR3 bases are TGCAGCGTTAACAGGGATGGCTACACCTTC. This codes for CSVNRDGYTF.

This clonotype has ten or more counts. The gene calls are TRBV12-3 or TRBV12-4 and TRBJ2-2; D gene unclear. V was trimmed by 5 bases and J by 6 bases, leaving 7 bases between them. The CDR3 is 12 amino acids. CDR3 bases: TGTGCCAGCAGTCGACACCCCGGGGAGCTGTTTTTT. Translating gives CASSRHPGELFF.

This clonotype was counted at least ten times. V is TRBV28 and J is TRBJ1-3; D gene uncertain. Trimming took off 5 bases at V and 0 bases at J, with 8 bases between the two ends. Germline CDR1 MDHEN, CDR2 SYDVKM. The CDR3 consists of 14 residues. CDR3 loop: CASSAQTSGNTIYF. CDR3 sequence (DNA): TGTGCCAGCAGTGCACAAACCTCTGGAAACACCATATATTTT.

This clonotype was seen a handful of times. The rearrangement joins TRBV10-3 to TRBJ2-5; D is uncertain. V was shortened by 4 bases and J by 1 base, with 7 bases between the two germline ends. Per germline, CDR1 ENHRY and CDR2 SYGVKD. This CDR3 region has 13 residues. The CDR3 spells CAISAASQETQYF. The CDR3 nucleotides read TGTGCCATCAGTGCTGCCAGCCAAGAGACCCAGTACTTC.

This clonotype was counted between two and nine times. V is TRBV20-1 and J is TRBJ2-5; 10 bases are a match to TRBD1. Germline V gene data show CDR1 as DFQATT and CDR2 as SNEGSKA (reference sequence). J was trimmed by 4 bases and V by 5 bases; bases with no gene match: 10. The CDR3 is 15 amino acids. The CDR3 region is CSAARTGGFGETQYF. CDR3 sequence (DNA): TGCAGTGCTGCGCGGACAGGGGGTTTTGGAGAGACCCAGTACTTC.

This clonotype appeared a few times. The rearrangement joins TRBV29-1 to TRBJ2-2; perhaps TRBD2 as D (5 bases). The CDR3 consists of 13 residues. Germline values: CDR1 SQVTM, CDR2 ANQGSEA. Trimming pared 6 bases from V and 11 bases from J, leaving 19 bases between. Written as DNA, the CDR3 is TGCAGCGTCGCAGACTCCCCTGAGGGAGAGCTGTTTTTT. Amino acid sequence: CSVADSPEGELFF.

In its sample, this clonotype was seen many times. The CDR3 region has the DNA TGCGCCAGCAGTGAGTCGGGAGGTGGCCCCGGGGAGCTGTTTTTT. Its translation: CASSESGGGPGELFF. The chain has TRBV10-1 and TRBJ2-2; D perhaps matches TRBD2 (6 bases). Trimming took off 0 bases at V and 6 bases at J, with 11 bases between the two ends. Germline V CDR1 and CDR2: WNHNN, SYGVQD (reference sequence). The CDR3 spans 15 residues.

This clonotype showed up many times. V gene TRBV29-1 combines with J gene TRBJ2-1; D may be TRBD2 (6 bases). Deletions cut 5 bases from V and 6 bases from J, with 14 bases between. CDR1 is SQVTM and CDR2 is ANQGSEA in the germline V gene. This CDR3 region has 13 residues. The CDR3 reads CSVPSLSGNEQFF. The CDR3 nucleotides are TGCAGCGTTCCCTCCCTTAGCGGCAATGAGCAGTTCTTC.

This clonotype has a handful of counts. The J gene is TRBJ2-5, the V gene TRBV7-2, with 8 nucleotides matching TRBD1. Per germline, CDR1 SGHTA and CDR2 FQGNSA. This CDR3 region has 13 residues. Unmatched junction bases numbered 7, after V lost 4 bases and J lost 9 bases. The CDR3 sequence is CASSSSRDRPQYF. The CDR3 region has the DNA TGTGCCAGCAGCTCGTCCCGGGACAGGCCCCAGTACTTC.

In its sample, this clonotype was seen a few times. The rearrangement links TRBV29-1 to TRBJ2-7; TRBD1 aligns across 7 bases. This CDR3 region has 13 residues. Germline V gene sequence: CDR1 SQVTM, CDR2 ANQGSEA. Losses at the gene ends were 6 bases for V and 2 bases for J; bases not matched to a gene: 7. The CDR3 bases are TGCAGCGTGAAACCGGGACAGACCTACGAGCAGTACTTC. Translated: CSVKPGQTYEQYF.

J is TRBJ1-5 and V is TRBV4-3, with D possibly matching TRBD1 (5 bases). This CDR3 has 15 amino acids. Trimming left V 0 bases short and J 7 bases short, with 13 bases between. Germline-derived CDR1 and CDR2 are LGHNA and YSLEER. The CDR3 here is CASSQDGRGGQPQHF. CDR3 nucleotide sequence: TGCGCCAGCAGCCAAGATGGACGTGGGGGACAGCCCCAGCATTTT.

Concerning this clonotype: A much larger clone lies one base from this, so it may be a read error. The conserved phenylalanine or tryptophan normally closing the CDR3 is absent here, so this likely arose from a read error. The chain employs TRBV2 and TRBJ1-4, with 8 bases aligning to TRBD1. This CDR3 has 15 residues. V shed 1 base, J shed 5 bases, and the junction held 3 bases outside the gene matches. The germline CDR1 and CDR2 sequences are SNHLY and FYNNEI. This CDR3 is CASSEGRGPNEKLFL. CDR3 sequence (DNA): TGTGCCAGCAGTGAAGGCAGGGGGCCGAATGAAAAACTGTTTTTA.

The chain uses TRBV6-1 and TRBJ2-3; 15 bases are shared with TRBD2. There are 17 residues in the CDR3. J gave up 8 bases and V 3 bases, and 9 bases lay outside the gene matches. Per germline, CDR1 MNHNS and CDR2 SASEGT. CDR3 residues: CASSDPPGLAGGVTQYF. The CDR3 region has the DNA TGTGCCAGCAGTGACCCACCGGGACTAGCGGGGGGCGTTACGCAGTATTTT.

This clonotype was counted at least ten times. This chain joins TRBV7-9 and TRBJ2-1, with D possibly matching TRBD2 (5 bases). Germline CDR1 reads SEHNR; CDR2 reads FQNEAQ (reference sequence). Trimming left V 5 bases short and J 5 bases short, with 10 bases between. This CDR3 has 13 amino acids. DNA for the CDR3: TGTGCCAGCAGCCCCGGGGTCCACAATGAGCAGTTCTTC. Translating gives CASSPGVHNEQFF.

The chain has TRBV6-1 and TRBJ2-3; weak D call: TRBD1 (6 bases). This CDR3 is 15 amino acids long. V was shortened by 0 bases and J by 5 bases, with 12 bases between the two germline ends. CDR1 is MNHNS, CDR2 SASEGT, per germline. CDR3 sequence: CASSEADLGGDTQYF. For the CDR3, the DNA is TGTGCCAGCAGTGAAGCGGACCTAGGGGGAGATACGCAGTATTTT.

This clonotype occurred many times. The V call is TRBV20-1, the J call TRBJ2-7; 9 bases match TRBD1. Germline CDR1 and CDR2: DFQATT and SNEGSKA (reference sequence). CDR3 length: 15 amino acids. Trimming cost V 2 bases and J 2 bases; bases outside gene matches: 7. The CDR3 sequence: CSARPRQGVTYEQYF. CDR3 coding DNA: TGCAGTGCTAGACCCCGACAGGGGGTAACCTACGAGCAGTACTTC.

This clonotype was seen ten or more times. The chain recombines TRBV7-6 with TRBJ2-5; unclear D gene. V shed 5 bases and J shed 2 bases, with 12 bases lying between them. The CDR3 extends over 14 amino acids. Looked up from germline, CDR1 is SGHVS and CDR2 is FNYEAQ. CDR3 coding DNA: TGTGCCAGCAGCCCGGGCCTTCGGCAAGAGACCCAGTACTTC. The encoded protein is CASSPGLRQETQYF.

CDR3 DNA sequence: TGTGCCAGTTTCGTCCGGGGGGGCTATCAGCCCCAGCATTTT. Protein: CASFVRGGYQPQHF. This chain links TRBV28 with TRBJ1-5; tentatively, D is TRBD1 (6 bases). Trimming took off 9 bases at V and 5 bases at J, with 17 bases between the two ends. Germline CDR1 reads MDHEN; CDR2 reads SYDVKM. The CDR3 extends over 14 amino acids.

This clonotype showed up many times. V gene TRBV5-1 combines with J gene TRBJ2-3; D may be TRBD1 (6 bases). The CDR3 loop spans 13 amino acids. The germline gives CDR1 SGHRS, CDR2 YFSETQ. V dropped 4 bases and J dropped 2 bases, with 8 bases sitting between them. The CDR3 region is CASSRDNTDTQYF. CDR3 bases: TGCGCCAGCAGCCGGGACAACACAGATACGCAGTATTTT.

This clonotype has just a few counts. The chain carries TRBV18 and TRBJ1-6, with unresolved D. The CDR3 loop spans 15 amino acids. Trimming pared 3 bases from V and 0 bases from J, leaving 6 bases between. Germline V gene lookup returns CDR1 KGHSH and CDR2 LQKENI. The CDR3 nucleotides read TGTGCCAGCTCACCTGCTAGCTCCTATAATTCACCCCTCCACTTT. Its protein product is CASSPASSYNSPLHF.

This clonotype was observed at least ten times. V and J are TRBV9 and TRBJ2-3; the match to TRBD1 covers 7 bases. The J segment lost 6 bases and the V segment lost 4 bases, leaving 20 bases of the junction unmatched. This CDR3 has 18 amino acids. CDR1 is SGDLS, CDR2 YYNGEE, per germline. The CDR3 nucleotides are TGTGCCAGCAGCCCTGGACAGGTCTTTACGTACCGAGCGGATACGCAGTATTTT. Protein sequence: CASSPGQVFTYRADTQYF.

This clonotype was counted a few times. The chain has TRBV5-1 and TRBJ2-3, with TRBD1 identical over 9 bases. The CDR3 is 13 amino acids. The V gene's germline CDR1 is SGHRS and CDR2 YFSETQ. The V and J ends lost 9 bases and 3 bases, in that order; junction bases with no gene match: 5. The CDR3 DNA reads as TGCGCCACCTCGGGACAGGGAACAGATACGCAGTATTTT. Its translation is CATSGQGTDTQYF.

This clonotype was counted many times. J is TRBJ1-1 and V is TRBV29-1; TRBD1 aligns across 8 bases. V gave up 7 bases and J gave up 5 bases; unmatched junction bases: 9. The CDR3 covers 13 residues. Germline V gene data show CDR1 as SQVTM and CDR2 as ANQGSEA. This CDR3 is CSATTGAYTEAFF. The CDR3 region has the DNA TGCAGCGCGACGACAGGGGCTTATACTGAAGCTTTCTTT.

The sample holds a few counts of this clonotype. The chain combines TRBV5-4 with TRBJ1-2; 9 bases agree with TRBD1. The germline CDR1 and CDR2 sequences are SGHNT and YYREEE (reference sequence). Trimming at V came to 2 bases and at J to 8 bases, leaving 4 bases not matched to a gene. This CDR3 region has 13 residues. CDR3 in amino acids: CASSFRDREGYTF. The CDR3 nucleotides read TGTGCCAGCAGCTTCCGGGACAGGGAAGGCTACACCTTC.